These T cell receptor beta chains were read from a single sample in a study of blood T cell repertoires in COVID-19. Clones were sequenced by immunoSEQ multiplex PCR, and TCRdb holds only the in-frame ones, with some missing. The sample lists about 160,000 clones; 78% were seen once. Sequenced: peripheral blood. The receptor set was obtained from a woman of 80 years or more with acute or convalescent COVID-19. Both conserved end residues are part of each CDR3. D genes are given only for firm matches. Clone size is not always given. Where it is, it says once, few, many or a class for expanded clones.

len | d_gene | j_gene | v_gene | abundance | CDR3aa | CDR3nt
16 | TRBD2 | TRBJ2-1 | TRBV24-1 | - | CATSDFVLAGDNEQFF | TGTGCCACCAGTGATTTTGTACTAGCGGGGGACAATGAGCAGTTCTTC
17 | TRBD1 | TRBJ1-5 | TRBV28 | - | CASSLWSGTGPNQPQHF | TGTGCCAGCAGTTTATGGTCCGGGACAGGGCCTAATCAGCCCCAGCATTTT
15 | TRBD1 | TRBJ2-7 | TRBV24-1 | - | CATSDDGQGGYEQYF | TGTGCCACCAGTGATGACGGACAGGGTGGGTACGAGCAGTACTTC
13 | TRBD1 | TRBJ1-6 | TRBV19 | few | CASSGQGSSPLHF | TGTGCCAGTAGTGGACAGGGAAGTTCACCCCTCCACTTT
16 | - | TRBJ1-4 | TRBV6-1 | once | CASSVLRGGTNEKLFF | TGTGCCAGCAGTGTCCTACGGGGGGGCACTAATGAAAAACTGTTTTTT
13 | TRBD1 | TRBJ2-7 | TRBV5-6 | few | CASSLLTGTEQYF | TGTGCCAGCAGCTTGCTGACAGGGACCGAGCAGTACTTC
14 | TRBD1 | TRBJ1-2 | TRBV28 | few | CASSFSTGVYGYTF | TGTGCCAGCAGTTTTAGCACAGGGGTCTATGGCTACACCTTC
18 | TRBD2 | TRBJ2-5 | TRBV3-1/TRBV3-2 | - | CASSQDPSKGTNQETQYF | TGTGCCAGCAGCCAAGATCCCTCAAAAGGGACTAACCAAGAGACCCAGTACTTC
15 | - | TRBJ2-5 | TRBV18 | - | CASSPRQGITETQYF | TGTGCCAGCTCACCGAGGCAGGGAATAACAGAGACCCAGTACTTC
15 | TRBD1 | TRBJ2-7 | TRBV19 | - | CASSFTGVGNYEQYF | TGTGCCAGTAGTTTCACAGGGGTCGGAAACTACGAGCAGTACTTC
14 | - | TRBJ1-1 | TRBV30 | few | CAWKEQTSNTEAFF | TGTGCCTGGAAAGAACAGACCTCGAACACTGAAGCTTTCTTT
16 | - | TRBJ2-4 | TRBV5-4 | - | CASSPRGVLAKNIQYF | TGTGCCAGCAGCCCGCGGGGCGTACTAGCCAAAAACATTCAGTACTTC
12 | TRBD1 | TRBJ1-2 | TRBV2 | few | CASVGQGRGYTF | TGTGCCAGCGTCGGACAGGGTCGGGGCTACACCTTC
14 | TRBD1 | TRBJ1-1 | TRBV5-4 | - | CASSWGQTNTEAFF | TGTGCCAGCAGCTGGGGACAGACGAACACTGAAGCTTTCTTT
13 | - | TRBJ2-2 | TRBV12-3/TRBV12-4 | - | CASRKQRVGELFF | TGTGCCAGCAGAAAGCAACGTGTAGGGGAGCTGTTTTTT
15 | - | TRBJ1-5 | TRBV19 | - | CASSIIGGQFQPQHF | TGTGCCAGTAGTATAATCGGGGGGCAGTTTCAGCCCCAGCATTTT
12 | TRBD1 | TRBJ2-5 | TRBV6-5 | - | CASSWTGETQYF | TGTGCCAGCAGTTGGACAGGGGAGACCCAGTACTTC
12 | - | TRBJ1-1 | TRBV7-9 | many | CASSLDPSEAFF | TGTGCCAGCAGCTTAGATCCATCTGAAGCTTTCTTT
14 | TRBD1 | TRBJ1-1 | TRBV5-1 | - | CASRTGEGLSEAFF | TGCGCCAGCAGAACAGGGGAAGGGTTGTCTGAAGCTTTCTTT
14 | - | TRBJ1-6 | TRBV11-2 | - | CASSLVLLNSPLHF | TGTGCCAGCAGCTTAGTCCTCTTAAATTCACCCCTCCACTTT
16 | TRBD1 | TRBJ2-3 | TRBV19 | - | CASSFYRGAGPDTQYF | TGTGCCAGTAGTTTCTACAGGGGGGCGGGACCAGATACGCAGTATTTT
15 | TRBD1 | TRBJ1-5 | TRBV30 | - | CAWSMDRGYSQPQHF | TGTGCCTGGAGTATGGACAGGGGGTATTCCCAGCCCCAGCATTTT
12 | - | TRBJ2-7 | TRBV3-1/TRBV3-2 | - | CASSQTAYEQYF | TGTGCCAGCAGCCAAACAGCCTACGAGCAGTACTTC
15 | TRBD1 | TRBJ1-5 | TRBV6-6 | - | CASSYGTGVGQPQHF | TGTGCCAGCAGTTACGGAACAGGGGTTGGACAGCCCCAGCATTTT
14 | TRBD1 | TRBJ1-1 | TRBV7-9 | - | CASSLTGVNTEAFF | TGTGCCAGCAGCTTAACAGGGGTGAACACTGAAGCTTTCTTT
15 | TRBD1 | TRBJ1-5 | TRBV27 | few | CASSLRGGGGQPQHF | TGTGCCAGCAGTCTAAGAGGGGGCGGCGGTCAGCCCCAGCATTTT
13 | TRBD1 | TRBJ1-1 | TRBV5-1 | - | CASHRTGNTEAFF | TGCGCCAGCCATAGGACAGGGAACACTGAAGCTTTCTTT
14 | TRBD1 | TRBJ1-2 | TRBV19 | - | CASSIEDRGPGYTF | TGTGCCAGTAGTATAGAGGACAGGGGGCCTGGCTACACCTTC
15 | - | TRBJ1-3 | TRBV6-1 | - | CASSEPPGRGNTIYF | TGTGCCAGCAGTGAACCCCCAGGTCGAGGAAACACCATATATTTT
14 | - | TRBJ1-1 | TRBV29-1 | - | CSVEDPGLAQGAFF | TGCAGCGTTGAAGATCCAGGGCTGGCCCAAGGGGCTTTCTTT
15 | - | TRBJ1-2 | TRBV28 | - | CASSSPTAPNYGYTF | TGTGCCAGCAGTTCACCGACAGCCCCTAACTATGGCTACACCTTC
13 | - | TRBJ1-2 | TRBV28 | - | CASSLTREDGYTF | TGTGCCAGCAGTTTAACCAGGGAGGATGGCTACACCTTC
16 | TRBD1 | TRBJ2-1 | TRBV12-5 | - | CASGFRQGVTYNEQFF | TGTGCTAGTGGTTTCAGACAGGGGGTGACCTACAATGAGCAGTTCTTC
14 | - | TRBJ2-7 | TRBV27 | medium-sized | CASGGQQSSYEQYF | TGTGCCAGCGGAGGACAGCAGAGCTCCTACGAGCAGTACTTC
14 | - | TRBJ2-2 | TRBV5-1 | once | CASSLQGATGELFF | TGCGCCAGCAGCTTACAGGGTGCCACCGGGGAGCTGTTTTTT
14 | - | TRBJ1-2 | TRBV5-1 | - | CASSGMGADYGYTF | TGCGCCAGCAGCGGGATGGGGGCAGACTATGGCTACACCTTC
14 | - | TRBJ1-2 | TRBV5-1 | - | CASSLDRTVYGYTF | TGCGCCAGCAGCTTGGACCGGACAGTCTATGGCTACACCTTC